This passage covers 32 T cell receptor beta chains from one sample sequenced in a study of breast tumors, draining lymph nodes, adjacent tissues. One entry per CDR3 protein, called by TCRdb with MiXCR from the multiplex PCR reads. Of around 21,000 distinct CDR3 sequences listed, about 38% were seen once; the top ten hold about 24%. The sequenced sample consisted of breast tumor tissue. The source is a female donor with breast cancer. Some clones in this sample may be carry-over from other donors' samples.

The table lists this clonotype with many counts. The V gene is TRBV18, the J gene TRBJ2-2; TRBD2 matches at 7 bases. Trimming cost V 1 base and J 0 bases; bases outside gene matches: 2. CDR1 is KGHSH and CDR2 is LQKENI in the germline V gene. The CDR3 loop spans 16 amino acids. The CDR3 nucleotides read TGTGCCAGCTCACCACTAGCGGGCGCGAACACCGGGGAGCTGTTTTTT. Amino acids: CASSPLAGANTGELFF. The complete variable domain, with remaining parts taken from reference TRBV18 and TRBJ2-2, reads NAGVMQNPRHLVRRRGQEARLRCSPMKGHSHVYWYRQLPEEGLKFMVYLQKENIIDESGMPKERFSAEFPKEGPSILRIQQVVRGDSAAYFCASSPLAGANTGELFFGEGSRLTVL.

V and J are TRBV28 and TRBJ2-2; the D gene is possibly TRBD2 (6 bases). Trimming shortened V by 6 bases and J by 6 bases, and 20 bases separated the two germline ends. Germline V lookup: CDR1 MDHEN, CDR2 SYDVKM. The CDR3 is 16 residues long. The CDR3 DNA reads TGTGCCAGCAGCCCCAGGATGCGGGGCAGGTCCGGGGAGCTGTTTTTT. This sequence encodes CASSPRMRGRSGELFF.

At least ten counts were recorded for this clonotype. The CDR3 is CASRLSGGSNQPQHF. CDR3 DNA sequence: TGTGCCAGCAGGCTCTCCGGGGGCAGCAATCAGCCCCAGCATTTT. The chain couples TRBV12-3 or TRBV12-4 to TRBJ1-5; a weak D match, TRBD1 (6 bases). V was pared by 6 bases and J by 1 base, with 13 bases between. This CDR3 has 15 residues.

CDR3 amino acids: CASNGDGTEAFF. The CDR3 DNA reads as TGTGCCAGCAACGGGGACGGCACTGAAGCTTTCTTT. The chain combines TRBV12-3 or TRBV12-4 with TRBJ1-1; TRBD1 might be the D (5 bases). This CDR3 region has 12 residues. The V gene lost 7 bases and the J gene lost 4 bases, with 10 bases spanning the gap.

This clonotype occurred many times. The CDR3 sequence is CASSLSVGELFF. In DNA form, the CDR3 reads TGTGCCAGCAGTTTGTCGGTCGGGGAGCTGTTTTTT. The chain links TRBV12-3 or TRBV12-4 to TRBJ2-2, with D uncertain. This CDR3 is built from 12 residues. V lost 3 bases and J lost 7, with 6 bases in between.

This clonotype was seen repeatedly, ten times or more. The J gene is TRBJ1-2, the V gene TRBV19; D is ambiguous. V lost 6 bases and J 2 bases, leaving 4 bases between the germline ends. CDR1 is LNHDA and CDR2 is SQIVND in the germline V gene (reference sequence). The CDR3 totals 11 residues. The CDR3 bases are TGTGCCAGTAGGGGAAACTATGGCTACACCTTC. Protein sequence: CASRGNYGYTF.

This chain connects TRBV6-5 to TRBJ2-1, with 11 bases fitting TRBD2. V was pared by 0 bases and J by 4 bases, with 5 bases of the junction left unmatched. Germline V gene data show CDR1 as MNHEY and CDR2 as SVGAGI. This CDR3 is 17 amino acids long. CDR3 region: CASSYSPTSGVYNEQFF. The DNA of the CDR3 is TGTGCCAGCAGTTACTCCCCGACTAGCGGGGTATACAATGAGCAGTTCTTC.

For the CDR3, the DNA is TGTGCCAGCAGCATTGTGACAGGGGTCTCATACGAGCAGTACTTC. Translation: CASSIVTGVSYEQYF. The chain has TRBV5-4 and TRBJ2-7, with TRBD1 identical over 8 bases. Germline values: CDR1 SGHNT, CDR2 YYREEE (reference sequence). V lost 4 bases and J lost 4; bases outside the gene matches: 10. This CDR3 is 15 amino acids long. The full variable domain, with the rest looked up from reference TRBV5-4 and TRBJ2-7, is ETGVTQSPTHLIKTRGQQVTLRCSSQSGHNTVSWYQQALGQGPQFIFQYYREEENGRGNFPPRFSGLQFPNYSSELNVNALELDDSALYLCASSIVTGVSYEQYFGPGTRLTVT.

This clonotype was counted ten times or more. The chain links TRBV20-1 to TRBJ1-5, with D unresolved. Germline CDR1 is DFQATT and CDR2 is SNEGSKA (reference sequence). The CDR3 loop spans 13 amino acids. Trimming left V 3 bases short and J 0 bases short, with 6 bases between. CDR3 region: CSARINSNQPQHF. CDR3 nucleotides: TGCAGTGCTAGGATTAATAGCAATCAGCCCCAGCATTTT.

This clonotype occurred many times. This chain connects TRBV20-1 to TRBJ2-7; 9 bases agree with TRBD1. The length of the CDR3 is 16 residues. J gave up 2 bases and V 0 bases, and 8 bases lay outside the gene matches. Germline-derived CDR1 and CDR2 are DFQATT and SNEGSKA (reference sequence). The CDR3 sequence is CSARDWRTGDTYEQYF. The CDR3 nucleotides are TGCAGTGCTAGAGATTGGCGGACAGGGGACACCTACGAGCAGTACTTC.

This clonotype was seen at least ten times. The gene calls are TRBV15 and TRBJ1-1; 7 nucleotides match TRBD1. The CDR3 is 19 amino acids. CDR1 and CDR2 (germline): LNHNV, YYDKDF (reference sequence). Trimming cost V 0 bases and J 0 bases; bases outside gene matches: 13. The CDR3: CATSRDGGGGVDLNTEAFF. The CDR3 coding sequence is TGTGCCACCAGCAGAGATGGAGGGGGCGGGGTGGACCTGAACACTGAAGCTTTCTTT. The full variable domain, with the rest looked up from reference TRBV15 and TRBJ1-1, is DAMVIQNPRYQVTQFGKPVTLSCSQTLNHNVMYWYQQKSSQAPKLLFHYYDKDFNNEADTPDNFQSRRPNTSFCFLDIRSPGLGDTAMYLCATSRDGGGGVDLNTEAFFGQGTRLTVV.

This clonotype has at least ten counts. This chain links TRBV7-9 with TRBJ2-7; D unclear. V lost 4 bases and J lost 5, with 6 bases in between. This CDR3 spans 11 amino acids. Germline V CDR1 and CDR2: SEHNR, FQNEAQ (reference sequence). In nucleotides, the CDR3 is TGTGCCAGCAGCTATCAAGACGAGCAGTACTTC. Its translation: CASSYQDEQYF.

This clonotype has ten or more counts. The chain uses TRBV20-1 and TRBJ1-2, with D unresolved. V shed 6 bases and J shed 8 bases, with 16 bases lying between them. Germline CDR1 is DFQATT and CDR2 is SNEGSKA (reference sequence). The CDR3 extends over 12 amino acids. The CDR3 DNA is TGCAGTGCCGCCAAGGGTGAGGAGGGCTACACCTTC. Encoded protein: CSAAKGEEGYTF.

Only one count was recorded for this clonotype. The chain has TRBV5-5 and TRBJ2-3; the D gene is possibly TRBD1 (6 bases). This CDR3 region has 15 residues. V was trimmed by 7 bases and J by 1 base, leaving 16 bases between them. Germline V gene sequence: CDR1 SGHKS, CDR2 YYEKEE (reference sequence). CDR3 loop: CASFSTRGGTDTQYF. CDR3 bases: TGTGCCAGCTTTTCAACCAGGGGTGGCACAGATACGCAGTATTTT.

This clonotype is medium-sized within its sample. CDR3 DNA sequence: TGCGCCAGCAGCTTGGAGGGGGGTGCAACTAATGAAAAACTGTTTTTT. This translates into CASSLEGGATNEKLFF. The chain recombines TRBV5-1 with TRBJ1-4; TRBD1 might be the D (6 bases). CDR1 and CDR2 (germline): SGHRS, YFSETQ. The ends were cut back, 0 bases at V and 0 bases at J, with 9 bases in the middle. The CDR3 has 16 residues.

This clonotype was picked up many times. The V call is TRBV20-1, the J call TRBJ2-1; D gene ambiguous. Trimming pared 0 bases from V and 4 bases from J, leaving 1 base between. In germline, CDR1 is DFQATT, CDR2 SNEGSKA (reference sequence). The CDR3 extends over 11 amino acids. The CDR3 nucleotides read TGCAGTGCTAGAGATTACAATGAGCAGTTCTTC. As protein: CSARDYNEQFF.

This clonotype was detected many times. The chain uses TRBV14 and TRBJ1-2; weak D call: TRBD1 (5 bases). This CDR3 has 16 residues. V lost 1 base to trimming and J lost 4 bases, with 16 bases between them. Germline CDR1 and CDR2: SGHDN and FVKESK. As DNA, the CDR3 is TGTGCCAGCAGCCAAGGCGTCGTGGGGCGGCCCTATGGCTACACCTTC. Amino acids: CASSQGVVGRPYGYTF.

The gene calls are TRBV14 and TRBJ2-6; unclear D gene. This CDR3 region has 17 residues. V was pared by 0 bases and J by 4 bases, with 13 bases between. CDR1 is SGHDN and CDR2 is FVKESK in the germline V gene. In DNA form, the CDR3 reads TGTGCCAGCAGCCAAGACCTGAGCAGGCCCGGGGCCAACGTCCTGACTTTC. Its translation is CASSQDLSRPGANVLTF.

The rearrangement joins TRBV4-3 to TRBJ2-7; TRBD2 agrees at 11 bases. The CDR3 is 15 residues long. Trimming at V came to 4 bases and at J to 3 bases, leaving 5 bases not matched to a gene. In germline, CDR1 is LGHNA, CDR2 YSLEER. CDR3 sequence: CASSRIAGGHYEQYF. In DNA form, the CDR3 reads TGCGCCAGCAGCCGCATAGCGGGAGGGCACTACGAGCAGTACTTC.

The chain employs TRBV6-2 or TRBV6-3 and TRBJ2-1, with D perhaps matching TRBD1 (7 bases). Trimming shortened V by 5 bases and J by 0 bases, and 20 bases separated the two germline ends. This CDR3 comprises 18 residues. Germline V gives CDR1 MNHEY, CDR2 SVGEGT. The CDR3: CASSQGLEGTVSYNEQFF. CDR3 DNA: TGTGCCAGCAGTCAAGGACTGGAGGGGACAGTCTCCTACAATGAGCAGTTCTTC.

CDR3 in amino acids: CASSSEGGLGREGYTEAFF. The CDR3 nucleotides read TGTGCCAGCAGCTCCGAGGGGGGTCTTGGTCGAGAGGGATACACTGAAGCTTTCTTT. The rearrangement links TRBV11-2 to TRBJ1-1; D may be TRBD1 (6 bases). V was pared by 4 bases and J by 3 bases, with 27 bases between. This CDR3 contains 19 residues. Germline V gives CDR1 SGHAT, CDR2 FQNNGV.

The rearrangement uses TRBV6-1 and TRBJ2-1, with unresolved D. V dropped 7 bases and J dropped 5 bases, with 12 bases sitting between them. CDR1 is MNHNS, CDR2 SASEGT, per germline. CDR3 length: 13 residues. The DNA of the CDR3 is TGTGCCAGCAATGAGAGAAAGAACAATGAGCAGTTCTTC. Protein product: CASNERKNNEQFF.

This chain's CDR3 is CASSSTPLYEQYF. CDR3 nucleotides: TGTGCCAGCAGTTCCACGCCACTCTACGAGCAGTACTTC. V gene TRBV7-3 combines with J gene TRBJ2-7; D is ambiguous. The V end lost 6 bases, the J end lost 3 bases, and 12 bases lay between the germline ends. CDR1 and CDR2 from the germline V gene are SGHTA and FQGTGA. The CDR3 runs to 13 residues.

The chain employs TRBV30 and TRBJ1-1; unclear D gene. There are 12 residues in the CDR3. With 0 bases removed from V and 1 base from J, the gap between germline ends came to 3 bases. The germline V gene encodes CDR1 GTSNPN and CDR2 SVGIG (reference sequence). The CDR3 is CAWSVKNTEAFF. CDR3 in DNA: TGTGCCTGGAGTGTAAAGAACACTGAAGCTTTCTTT.

The rearrangement uses TRBV3-1 and TRBJ2-2; D is unresolved. Trimming left V 4 bases short and J 4 bases short, with 13 bases between. There are 15 residues in the CDR3. Germline loops: CDR1 LGHDT, CDR2 YNNKEL (reference sequence). The CDR3 sequence: CASSPSTGGTGELFF. As DNA, the CDR3 is TGTGCCAGCAGCCCCTCGACGGGTGGCACCGGGGAGCTGTTTTTT.

This clonotype came up once. The rearrangement uses TRBV2 and TRBJ2-7; no reliable D call. Trimming removed 7 bases at V and 1 base at J, with 8 bases between. The germline V gene encodes CDR1 SNHLY and CDR2 FYNNEI. The CDR3 is 12 residues long. The CDR3 region has the DNA TGTGCCAGCACAGGTGGTTCCTACGAGCAGTACTTC. Translated, it gives CASTGGSYEQYF. Full variable domain (missing parts from reference TRBV2 and TRBJ2-7): EPEVTQTPSHQVTQMGQEVILRCVPISNHLYFYWYRQILGQKVEFLVSFYNNEISEKSEIFDDQFSVERPDGSNFTLKIRSTKLEDSAMYFCASTGGSYEQYFGPGTRLTVT.

This clonotype was seen at least ten times. The chain joins TRBV7-9 to TRBJ1-6; D remains unclear. The CDR3 extends over 13 amino acids. Germline CDR1 SEHNR, CDR2 FQNEAQ (reference sequence). The ends were cut back, 8 bases at V and 7 bases at J, with 12 bases in the middle. In DNA, the CDR3 is TGTGCCAGCGGGCTCCAGGAGAATTCACCCCTCCACTTT. Translated: CASGLQENSPLHF.

This clonotype occurred many times. The chain couples TRBV7-3 to TRBJ2-1; weak D call: TRBD1 (5 bases). With 2 bases removed from V and 0 bases from J, the gap between germline ends came to 11 bases. Germline CDR1 and CDR2: SGHTA and FQGTGA. CDR3 size: 16 residues. CDR3 sequence: CASSLSGPSSYNEQFF. The CDR3 DNA follows: TGTGCCAGCAGCTTATCAGGGCCAAGCTCCTACAATGAGCAGTTCTTC.

This clonotype was observed at least ten times. The chain is built from TRBV7-3 and TRBJ2-2, with D unresolved. The CDR3 is 15 residues long. Germline CDR1 and CDR2: SGHTA and FQGTGA. V was trimmed by 2 bases and J by 5 bases, leaving 12 bases between them. The DNA of the CDR3 is TGTGCCAGCAGCTTAGTCGAAGGAGAGACCGGGGAGCTGTTTTTT. Translated: CASSLVEGETGELFF.

In its sample, this clonotype was seen many times. Given a much more abundant clone one base away, this may be a read error. This chain connects TRBV11-2 to TRBJ2-1; D gene uncertain. With 4 bases removed from V and 14 bases from J, the gap between germline ends came to 18 bases. The CDR3 sequence is 13 residues long. Germline V gene lookup returns CDR1 SGHAT and CDR2 FQNNGV. The CDR3 loop is CASSSNRGSREFF. The CDR3 region has the DNA TGTGCCAGCAGCTCGAATCGAGGATCTAGGGAGTTCTTC.

The chain uses TRBV2 and TRBJ2-7; D remains unclear. The CDR3 is 12 residues long. Looked up from germline, CDR1 is SNHLY and CDR2 is FYNNEI. The germline V and J ends were trimmed by 8 bases and 6 bases, with 14 bases remaining between them. This chain's CDR3 is CASGWTLGEQYF. Here the CDR3 DNA reads TGTGCCAGCGGGTGGACGCTGGGCGAGCAGTACTTC.

In this sample, this clonotype turned up many times. This rearrangement joins TRBV10-1 to TRBJ2-1; 12 bases line up with TRBD2. CDR1 WNHNN and CDR2 SYGVQD come from the germline V gene (reference sequence). Trimming took 4 bases from V and 3 from J; bases not matched to a gene: 10. This CDR3 contains 18 residues. The CDR3 sequence: CASSGLAGETGGYNEQFF. Here the CDR3 DNA reads TGCGCCAGCAGTGGACTAGCGGGAGAAACCGGGGGCTACAATGAGCAGTTCTTC.